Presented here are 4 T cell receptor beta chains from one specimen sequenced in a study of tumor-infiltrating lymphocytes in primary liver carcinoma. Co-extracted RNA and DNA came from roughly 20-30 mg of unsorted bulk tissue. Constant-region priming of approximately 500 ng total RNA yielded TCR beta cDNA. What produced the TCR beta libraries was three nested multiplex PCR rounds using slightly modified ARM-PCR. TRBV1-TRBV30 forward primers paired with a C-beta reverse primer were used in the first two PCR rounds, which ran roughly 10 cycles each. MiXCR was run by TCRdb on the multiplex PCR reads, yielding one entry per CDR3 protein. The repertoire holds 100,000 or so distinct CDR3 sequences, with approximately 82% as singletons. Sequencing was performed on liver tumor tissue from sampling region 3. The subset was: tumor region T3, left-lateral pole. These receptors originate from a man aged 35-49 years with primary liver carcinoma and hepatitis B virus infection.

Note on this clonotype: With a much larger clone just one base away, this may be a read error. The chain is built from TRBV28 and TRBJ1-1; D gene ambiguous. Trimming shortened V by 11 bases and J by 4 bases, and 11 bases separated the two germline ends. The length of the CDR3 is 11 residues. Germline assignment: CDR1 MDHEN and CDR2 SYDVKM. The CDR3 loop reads CASKGSTEAFF. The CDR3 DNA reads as TGTGCCTCAAAGGGATCCACTGAAGCTTTCTTT.

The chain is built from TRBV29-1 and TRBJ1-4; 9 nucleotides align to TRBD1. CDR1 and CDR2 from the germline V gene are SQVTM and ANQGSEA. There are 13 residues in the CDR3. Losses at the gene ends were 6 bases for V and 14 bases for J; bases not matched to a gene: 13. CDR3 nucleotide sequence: TGCAGCGTCACCGGGACAGGGAATGGAAATCTGTTTTTT. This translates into CSVTGTGNGNLFF.

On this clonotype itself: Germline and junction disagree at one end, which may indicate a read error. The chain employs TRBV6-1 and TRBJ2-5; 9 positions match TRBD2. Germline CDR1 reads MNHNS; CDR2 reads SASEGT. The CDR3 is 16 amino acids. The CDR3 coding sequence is TGTGCCAGTAGAGTTCGGGGGACTAGCTCCCGAGAGACCCGGTACTTC. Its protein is CASRVRGTSSRETRYF.

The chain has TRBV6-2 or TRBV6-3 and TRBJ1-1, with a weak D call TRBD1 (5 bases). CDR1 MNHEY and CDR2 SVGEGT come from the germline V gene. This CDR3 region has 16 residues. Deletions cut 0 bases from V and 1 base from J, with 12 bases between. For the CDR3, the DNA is TGTGCCAGCAGTTACTCGAGGCACAGGAAGAACACTGAAGCTTTCTTT. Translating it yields CASSYSRHRKNTEAFF.